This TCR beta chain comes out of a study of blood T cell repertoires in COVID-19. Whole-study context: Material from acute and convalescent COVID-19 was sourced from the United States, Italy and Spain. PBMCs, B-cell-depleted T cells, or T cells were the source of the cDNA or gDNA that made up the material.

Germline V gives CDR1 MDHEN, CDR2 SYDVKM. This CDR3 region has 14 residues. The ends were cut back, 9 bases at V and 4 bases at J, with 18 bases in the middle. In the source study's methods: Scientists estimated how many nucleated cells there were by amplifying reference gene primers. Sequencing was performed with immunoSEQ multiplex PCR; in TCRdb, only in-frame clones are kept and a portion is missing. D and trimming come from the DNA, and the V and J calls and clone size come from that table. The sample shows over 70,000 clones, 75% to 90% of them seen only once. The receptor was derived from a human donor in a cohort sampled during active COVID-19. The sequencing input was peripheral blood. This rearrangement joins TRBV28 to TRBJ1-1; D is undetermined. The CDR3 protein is CASAGGPGGTEAFF. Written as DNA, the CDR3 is TGTGCCAGTGCGGGAGGGCCAGGTGGCACTGAAGCTTTCTTT.